Listed below are T cell receptor beta chains from one sample, sequenced in a study of blood T cell repertoires in COVID-19. Repertoires were generated with immunoSEQ multiplex PCR, while TCRdb's copy carries only in-frame clones and drops some. The data show around 200,000 clones, 78% seen once. Material for sequencing was peripheral blood. The receptors were gathered from a woman of 80 years or more with active or convalescent COVID-19. Both conserved end residues are part of each CDR3. A D gene is named only where the DNA matches it firmly. Size values are once, few and many counts, or a class for expanded clones, and some rows have none.

clone_size: -
j_call: TRBJ2-1
v_call: TRBV5-6
d_call: TRBD2
cdr3_aa: CASSQRGGSYNEQFF
cdr3_nt: TGTGCCAGCAGTCAGCGGGGGGGCTCCTACAATGAGCAGTTCTTC

clone_size: -
j_call: TRBJ2-3
v_call: TRBV5-1
d_call: -
cdr3_aa: CASSLQEGGTDTQYF
cdr3_nt: TGCGCCAGCAGCTTACAGGAAGGAGGCACAGATACGCAGTATTTT

clone_size: once
j_call: TRBJ2-2
v_call: TRBV5-4
d_call: TRBD2
cdr3_aa: CASSLVGLAGPGELFF
cdr3_nt: TGTGCCAGCAGCTTGGTAGGACTAGCGGGGCCCGGGGAGCTGTTTTTT

clone_size: once
j_call: TRBJ1-2
v_call: TRBV11-1
d_call: TRBD1
cdr3_aa: CASSPQTGDYGYTF
cdr3_nt: TGTGCCAGCAGCCCCCAGACAGGGGATTATGGCTACACCTTC

clone_size: few
j_call: TRBJ1-1
v_call: TRBV6-5
d_call: -
cdr3_aa: CASRLQGTNTEAFF
cdr3_nt: TGTGCCAGCCGCCTGCAGGGTACGAACACTGAAGCTTTCTTT

clone_size: -
j_call: TRBJ1-5
v_call: TRBV7-2
d_call: -
cdr3_aa: CASSLVRNQPQHF
cdr3_nt: TGTGCCAGCAGCTTAGTCAGAAATCAGCCCCAGCATTTT

clone_size: -
j_call: TRBJ2-5
v_call: TRBV5-1
d_call: TRBD1
cdr3_aa: CASSLLTGTGHGETQYF
cdr3_nt: TGCGCCAGCAGCTTGTTAACCGGGACAGGGCATGGTGAGACCCAGTACTTC

clone_size: -
j_call: TRBJ1-2
v_call: TRBV19
d_call: -
cdr3_aa: CASSIRNQRNYGYTF
cdr3_nt: TGTGCCAGTAGTATAAGGAACCAGCGAAACTATGGCTACACCTTC

clone_size: -
j_call: TRBJ2-7
v_call: TRBV5-6
d_call: -
cdr3_aa: CASSWRGLGSYEQYF
cdr3_nt: TGTGCCAGCAGCTGGAGGGGACTGGGTTCCTACGAGCAGTACTTC

clone_size: -
j_call: TRBJ2-5
v_call: TRBV7-2
d_call: -
cdr3_aa: CASSTNRVGETQYF
cdr3_nt: TGTGCCAGCAGCACGAACAGGGTCGGGGAGACCCAGTACTTC

clone_size: -
j_call: TRBJ1-4
v_call: TRBV5-1
d_call: TRBD1
cdr3_aa: CASSFGTGINEKLFF
cdr3_nt: TGCGCCAGCAGCTTCGGGACAGGGATTAATGAAAAACTGTTTTTT

clone_size: -
j_call: TRBJ2-7
v_call: TRBV2
d_call: -
cdr3_aa: CASSDQGTTYEQYF
cdr3_nt: TGTGCCAGCAGTGACCAGGGGACCACCTACGAGCAGTACTTC

clone_size: -
j_call: TRBJ2-7
v_call: TRBV7-9
d_call: TRBD1
cdr3_aa: CANQTGTESYEQYF
cdr3_nt: TGTGCCAACCAAACCGGGACAGAGTCCTACGAGCAGTACTTC

clone_size: -
j_call: TRBJ2-5
v_call: TRBV3-1/TRBV3-2
d_call: TRBD2
cdr3_aa: CASSQTGGWETQYF
cdr3_nt: TGTGCCAGCAGCCAAACCGGGGGGTGGGAGACCCAGTACTTC

clone_size: -
j_call: TRBJ2-1
v_call: TRBV2
d_call: -
cdr3_aa: CASRTAKSLYNEQFF
cdr3_nt: TGTGCCAGCAGGACAGCGAAGTCCCTTTACAATGAGCAGTTCTTC

clone_size: -
j_call: TRBJ2-1
v_call: TRBV20-1
d_call: TRBD2
cdr3_aa: CSASKGASGGYNEQFF
cdr3_nt: TGCAGTGCTAGTAAAGGGGCTAGCGGGGGATACAATGAGCAGTTCTTC

clone_size: -
j_call: TRBJ1-2
v_call: TRBV7-9
d_call: -
cdr3_aa: CASSLNSNYGYTF
cdr3_nt: TGTGCCAGCAGCTTAAACAGCAACTATGGCTACACCTTC

clone_size: -
j_call: TRBJ2-3
v_call: TRBV5-6
d_call: TRBD2
cdr3_aa: CASSLGPAGGSTDTQYF
cdr3_nt: TGTGCCAGCAGCTTGGGGCCAGCGGGGGGATCCACAGATACGCAGTATTTT

clone_size: -
j_call: TRBJ1-2
v_call: TRBV19
d_call: TRBD1
cdr3_aa: CASSADRGEDSNYGYTF
cdr3_nt: TGTGCCAGTAGTGCCGACAGGGGCGAGGATAGTAACTATGGCTACACCTTC